The source of this TCR beta chain is a study of cytomegalovirus exposure and HLA in healthy donors (TCRdb year 2017). Broadly, across the study: An earlier analysis of about 560 of the donors reported about 260 Gb of sequence data and around 120 million unique TCR beta sequences obtained from about 180 million T cells. Genome-wide SNP genotypes for about 65% of the 666 donors were used in a later genetic analysis, which treated that subset as a discovery cohort. Because of strong linkage in the cohort, roughly five DR-DQ haplotypes were treated as single units for association and clustering. HLA typing covered class I and class II loci at four-digit resolution. In an earlier analysis of over 550 of the donors, high-throughput TCR beta sequencing was used to judge whether each TCR beta V gene segment behaved as functional or pseudogenic. All discovery cohort repertoires had been generated using a single sequencing platform. To study patterns of TCR occurrence, a later analysis re-analyzed previously published TCR beta repertoires from 666 donors and added high-resolution HLA genotyping. The study profiled the T cell repertoires of 666 subjects by immunosequencing and related them to cytomegalovirus serostatus. Alongside the repertoire data, information on donor age, sex, ethnicity and CMV serostatus was compiled. In the later analysis, no new phenotypic data were used to find candidate immune exposures; instead, reliance was placed on TCR beta sequences and their occurrence across donors. An early release that covered fewer than 800 HLA-typed donors contained around 330 gigabases of sequencing data and roughly 84 million unique TCR sequences. Along with the roughly 700-subject first cohort, a separate validation cohort of over a hundred different subjects was used. Typing coverage differed by locus: A, B, C, DRB1 and DQB1 were typed in about 629-630 donors, DQA1 in 500 to 550, DPA1 in some 610, and DPB1 in around 440. The study aimed to test whether cataloging public T cell receptors could reveal signatures of past pathogen exposure. High-throughput TCR immunosequencing, statistical association of individual TCRs with disease status, and machine learning were combined to predict cytomegalovirus infection status. The genetic ancestry cluster associated with self-reported Caucasian donors included 81% of the 350 to 500 genotyped donors. Across around 400 genotyped donors of the cohort, an average of approximately 200,000 unique TCR beta nucleotide sequences per donor were sequenced, and 15% to 20% of those sequences were non-productive.

Libraries were made using the immunoSEQ multiplex PCR assay. The multiplex PCR relied on a mix of 60 forward primers for TCR Vbeta segments and 13 reverse primers for TCR Jbeta segments. The CDR3 region of rearranged TCR beta genes was amplified from genomic DNA by a multiplex PCR assay. On the Illumina HiSeq System, the amplified TCR beta libraries were sequenced as 87-base-pair reads. The source study handled its data this way. In a later analysis, 80 million or so unique TCR beta chains were counted across the 666 repertoires, and approximately 9.9 million of these chains were shared by at least two donors. Raw reads were error-corrected and collapsed into unique sequences with a nearest-neighbor algorithm that merged closely related sequences to remove PCR and sequencing errors. CDR3 sequences were aligned to IMGT reference sequences to assign V, D and J gene segments. For a sequence to be retained, at least a six-nucleotide match to both a V gene segment and a J gene segment was required. A rearrangement counted as productive if the CDR3 had no stop codons and remained in frame with V and J, and every other rearrangement counted as non-productive. CDR3 was defined according to IMGT convention as the region running from the second conserved V-encoded cysteine to the conserved J-encoded phenylalanine. Sequences without an unambiguous match to a single V gene segment were excluded from the earlier analysis of 450 to 650 of the donors. In an earlier analysis of 587 of the donors, a V segment was called functional when productive rearrangements were above 56.7%, and segregating when the standard deviation between donors exceeded 5%. To diagnose cytomegalovirus status from the catalog of TCR beta chain sequences, a statistical classification framework was built. In a later analysis, TCR nucleotide sequences were compared against IMGT/GENE-DB human TR gene sequences so that V and J genes could be assigned. The TCRdist pipeline was used in a later analysis to assign CDR3 sequences and most-parsimonious VDJ recombination scenarios. In a later analysis, each TCR beta chain was defined by its CDR3 amino acid sequence together with its V-gene family, and reads lacking a unique V-gene family were excluded. As a way to deal with suspected cross-contamination and a sequencing artifact, a later analysis dropped approximately 570 nucleotide sequences that were highly shared and had low generation probability. In a later analysis, a clonal expansion index was calculated for each public chain from normalized within-repertoire ranks of inferred template counts. In a later analysis, generation probabilities were computed using a VDJ recombination model fitted to out-of-frame rearrangements, and the results were checked against IGoR. A later analysis scored TCR-TCR, TCR-HLA and TCR-CMV co-occurrence with hypergeometric tests, applying a repertoire-size bias correction to TCR pairs. False discovery rates were estimated in a later analysis by permuting HLA or CMV assignments 20 times. In a later analysis, co-occurring TCRs were grouped using DBSCAN, with TCRdist sequence similarity added in when clustering inside HLA-allele-positive subsets. Co-occurrence clustering excluded repertoires with fewer than 30,000 or more than 120,000 public chains, plus five with anomalous nucleotide sharing. Not all clones reach the TCRdb copy of this immuneACCESS table, which keeps in-frame sequences only. Checked studies attribute under half of the gap to unresolved V genes and leave the rest unexplained. That table supplies the V and J calls and clone size; D and trimming were determined from the DNA. The sample data list around 190,000 clones, and over 70% of these were observed just once. Jointly, the top ten make up about 1.8% of the sample.

From its cysteine to its phenylalanine, the CDR3 spans 13 amino acids. Only the CDR3 DNA stays, 39 bases, in frame from base 1. CDR1 and CDR2, per the germline V gene, are SNHLY and FYNNEI. Trimming takes 7 bases off V and 6 bases off J; junction bases not matched to a gene: 5. Points the paper makes about the study in general: A total of around 150 TCR beta chains were listed by the study as associated with cytomegalovirus. Correlated functional status among segregating V segments might reflect linkage disequilibrium, but an unknown experimental factor could not be ruled out. Several of the top co-occurrence clusters appeared to be linked to parvovirus B19, influenza, CMV and Epstein-Barr virus, according to a later analysis. Some IMGT-functional V segments, including TRBV6-2 and TRBV6-3, could not be told apart with the 87-base-pair reads, so those segments were excluded. Compared with equally common non-associated chains, HLA-associated TCR beta chains in a later analysis were more clonally expanded and had lower generation probabilities. A later genetic analysis associated a missense DCLRE1C variant with V-gene and J-gene trimming of TCR beta chains, and an independent cohort replicated the association. HLA typing was unavailable for some donors at each locus, so association tests used only the typed subset. In a later analysis, the rate of TCR association differed among HLA loci, with DRB1 alleles having the most associated TCRs and HLA-C alleles having the fewest. When HLA alleles, especially DR and DQ, strongly co-occurred, TCR associations were difficult to assign to individual alleles. Over 15 rarely observed V segments, including chromosome 9 orphons, were excluded from the earlier analysis of several hundred of the donors because counts were too low. A cluster of highly shared sequence variants was judged likely to represent a technical artifact of the sequencing pipeline. A later analysis associated 16,951 TCR beta sequences with specific HLA alleles at a false discovery rate of 0.05. According to a later genetic analysis, donors in an Asian-associated ancestry cluster had fewer N-insertions in productive TCRs than the approximately 690-donor mean. It was suggested by the authors that the approach could potentially be generalized to other disease states and immunological phenotypes. Most TCR sequences were observed very rarely across donors, whereas some public TCRs were present in many individuals. CMV serostatus was the only immune exposure information available for the cohort. Roughly uniform sequencing depth across donors was assumed in presence/absence analyses, although this assumption may not hold. A further reported finding was that TCR beta sequences accurately predicted the HLA-A and HLA-B alleles for most subjects in the first cohort. An earlier analysis of several hundred of the donors showed that most TCR beta V segments appeared in productive rearrangements either about 87% or about 30% of the time, which broadly matched IMGT annotations. The classifier was reported to diagnose cytomegalovirus status with high specificity and sensitivity in both the original cohort and the validation cohort. In vitro tests confirmed that three of the cytomegalovirus-associated TCR beta chains recognize cytomegalovirus antigens. In a later analysis, most CMV-associated TCR beta chains were found to appear HLA-restricted, with HLA associations seemingly driven largely by CMV exposure. In this cohort, only TCR beta chains were sequenced, and detectable features were limited by the absence of alpha or paired-chain data.

This clone was counted a few times. This clone's antigen is unknown. Base qualities are not at hand, and no much larger clone is one base apart. The cohort was made up of roughly 670 healthy bone marrow donors. Cohort members were all nominally healthy when sampled, although unrecorded immune exposures were likely present. The donor was CMV seropositive and was included in the group of some 290 seropositive cohort members. Each donor provided a peripheral blood sample, and peripheral blood mononuclear cells were used for TCR beta sequencing. Genomic DNA was extracted from the blood cell samples with the Qiagen DNeasy Blood Extraction Kit.

The sequenced material came from PBMCs. The receptor's source is a man aged 35 to 55 in good health and CMV-seropositive. The chain couples TRBV2 to TRBJ1-4, with 7 bases matching TRBD1. The nucleotide sequence is given as TGTGCCAGCAATGTCCAGGGGGATGAAAAACTGTTTTTT. It encodes CASNVQGDEKLFF.